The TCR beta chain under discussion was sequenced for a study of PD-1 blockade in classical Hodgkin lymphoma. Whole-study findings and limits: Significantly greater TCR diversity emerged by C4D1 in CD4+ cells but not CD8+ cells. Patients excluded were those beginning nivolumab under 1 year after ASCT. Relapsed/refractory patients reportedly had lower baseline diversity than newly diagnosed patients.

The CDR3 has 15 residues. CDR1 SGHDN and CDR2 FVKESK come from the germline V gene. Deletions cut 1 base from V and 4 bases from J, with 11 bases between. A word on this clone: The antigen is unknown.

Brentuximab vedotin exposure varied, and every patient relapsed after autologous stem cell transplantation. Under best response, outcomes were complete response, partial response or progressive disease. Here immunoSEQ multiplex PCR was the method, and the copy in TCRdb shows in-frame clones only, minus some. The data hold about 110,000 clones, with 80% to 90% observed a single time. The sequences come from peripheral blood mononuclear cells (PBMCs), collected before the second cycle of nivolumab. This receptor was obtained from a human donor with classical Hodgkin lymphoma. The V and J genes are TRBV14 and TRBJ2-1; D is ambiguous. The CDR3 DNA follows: TGTGCCAGCAGCCAAGCTTTTGGCAGTTACAATGAGCAGTTCTTC. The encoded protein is CASSQAFGSYNEQFF.